This T cell receptor (beta chain) was obtained from a study of cytomegalovirus exposure and HLA in healthy donors. For the study at large: Of 300 to 450 genotyped donors, 65% to 85% clustered with self-reported Caucasian donors.

Primers included in the PCR were 60 Vbeta and 13 Jbeta primers. Assay: immunoSEQ multiplex PCR; the TCRdb copy retains only in-frame clones and omits some. Of roughly 220,000 clones listed, 70% to 80% are singletons. Findings of the study overall: Later on, a genetic analysis was performed. It linked a missense variant in DCLRE1C with V- and J-gene trimming of TCR beta. Earlier analysis looked at TCR beta V segments, and most were productive about 87% or about 30% of the time. In presence/absence analyses, roughly uniform sequencing depth across donors was assumed.

Points on this clone: Its antigen is unidentified.

CDR1 is MGHRA and CDR2 is YSYEKL in the germline V gene. J gave up 2 bases and V 4 bases, and 2 bases lay outside the gene matches. This CDR3 comprises 15 residues. The sequence was collected from a woman aged 25 to 45 in good health and CMV-seronegative. The sequenced sample consisted of PBMCs. The chain couples TRBV4-1 to TRBJ1-5, with 10 bases that match TRBD1. The CDR3 nucleotides are TGCGCCAGCAGCCCAGGGACAGGGGGCAATCAGCCCCAGCATTTT. Amino acids: CASSPGTGGNQPQHF.